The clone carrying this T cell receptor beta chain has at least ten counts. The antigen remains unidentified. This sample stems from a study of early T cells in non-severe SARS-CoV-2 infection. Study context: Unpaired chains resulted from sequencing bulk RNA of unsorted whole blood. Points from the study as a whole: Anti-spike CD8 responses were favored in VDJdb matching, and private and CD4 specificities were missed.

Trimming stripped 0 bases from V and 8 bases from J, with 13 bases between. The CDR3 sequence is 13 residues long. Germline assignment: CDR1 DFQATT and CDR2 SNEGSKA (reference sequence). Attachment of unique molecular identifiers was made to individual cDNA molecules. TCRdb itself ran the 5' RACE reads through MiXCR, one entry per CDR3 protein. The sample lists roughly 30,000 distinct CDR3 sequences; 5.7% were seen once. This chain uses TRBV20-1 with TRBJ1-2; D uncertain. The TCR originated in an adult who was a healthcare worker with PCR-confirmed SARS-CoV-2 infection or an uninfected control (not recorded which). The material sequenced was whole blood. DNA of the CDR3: TGCAGTGCTAGAGACCCCTATGCTCTCGGCTACACCTTC. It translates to CSARDPYALGYTF.